The next 22 T cell receptor beta chains were all read from a single sample in a study. Assay: immunoSEQ multiplex PCR; the TCRdb copy retains only in-frame clones and omits some. The sample includes about 50,000 clones, over 85% of them seen just once. What was sequenced was PBMCs. These receptors were taken from a man aged 40-55 years with rheumatoid arthritis.

The V gene is TRBV5-4, the J gene TRBJ1-2, with 9 bases lining up with TRBD1. Germline trimming cut 5 bases from V and 2 bases from J; bases unmatched to any gene: 7. The CDR3 covers 15 residues. Per germline, CDR1 SGHNT and CDR2 YYREEE (reference sequence). CDR3 nucleotide sequence: TGTGCCAGCAGGGGAACAGGGGGCGCAAACTATGGCTACACCTTC. It specifies CASRGTGGANYGYTF.

The V gene is TRBV6-1, the J gene TRBJ2-1; the D is unclear. The CDR3 consists of 13 residues. Germline CDR1 and CDR2: MNHNS and SASEGT. V was pared by 1 base and J by 11 bases, with 12 bases between. CDR3 in DNA: TGTGCCAGCAGTGAAGTGGATCAAGTAAAGCAGTTCTTC. It is translated as CASSEVDQVKQFF.

This clone was detected once. The rearrangement links TRBV9 to TRBJ1-3; D possibly corresponds to TRBD1 (6 bases). V was pared by 4 bases and J by 8 bases, with 13 bases between. This CDR3 contains 13 residues. Germline V gene lookup returns CDR1 SGDLS and CDR2 YYNGEE. CDR3 amino acids: CASSPRTADTIYF. The CDR3 DNA reads TGTGCCAGCAGCCCGAGGACAGCCGACACCATATATTTT.

The chain recombines TRBV12-5 with TRBJ2-1; 7 bases map to TRBD2. The V gene end was trimmed by 2 bases and the J gene end by 5 bases; junction bases not matched to a gene: 6. This CDR3 is built from 15 residues. CDR1 LGHNT and CDR2 FRNRAP come from the germline V gene. The CDR3 sequence: CASGLQGLGNNEQFF. The CDR3 DNA follows: TGTGCTAGTGGTTTGCAAGGACTAGGGAACAATGAGCAGTTCTTC.

Turning to this clone: This likely stems from a read error, as it lies one base from a far larger clone. The gene calls are TRBV11-2 and TRBJ2-7, with TRBD2 matching over 11 bases. J lost 2 bases, V lost 3 bases, and 0 bases had no gene match. CDR3 length equals 14 residues. Germline V CDR1 and CDR2: SGHAT, FQNNGV. The CDR3: CASSLTSGAYEQYF. The CDR3 nucleotides are TGTGCCAGCAGCTTGACTAGCGGGGCCTACGAGCAGTACTTC.

The chain has TRBV11-2 and TRBJ1-2; unclear D gene. The CDR3 loop spans 14 amino acids. Germline V gene data show CDR1 as SGHAT and CDR2 as FQNNGV. The V gene lost 3 bases and the J gene lost 4 bases, with 12 bases spanning the gap. In DNA, the CDR3 is TGTGCCAGCAGCTTCACTGGCAGAGCCTATGGCTACACCTTC. This gives the protein CASSFTGRAYGYTF.

V gene TRBV9 combines with J gene TRBJ2-1; 11 bases map to TRBD2. This CDR3 comprises 16 residues. V was clipped by 4 bases and J by 2 bases; unmatched bases: 5. Looked up from germline, CDR1 is SGDLS and CDR2 is YYNGEE. CDR3 DNA: TGTGCCAGCAGCATCGAGACTAGCGGGGCCTACAATGAGCAGTTCTTC. Protein: CASSIETSGAYNEQFF.

The chain links TRBV6-2 or TRBV6-3 to TRBJ2-1; 8 bases map to TRBD2. Germline CDR1 reads MNHEY; CDR2 reads SVGEGT. Trimming removed 6 bases from V and 10 bases from J; junction bases left unmatched: 11. This CDR3 is built from 14 residues. DNA for the CDR3: TGTGCCAGCAGCGGACTAGCATTTTCTAAGGAGCAGTTCTTC. Residues: CASSGLAFSKEQFF.

This chain uses TRBV5-1 with TRBJ2-2; D is perhaps TRBD1 or TRBD2 (7 bases each). Germline CDR1 is SGHRS and CDR2 is YFSETQ. The CDR3 totals 18 residues. V was clipped by 4 bases and J by 4 bases, with 23 bases between them. CDR3: CASSGQGGLAASTGELFF. The CDR3 DNA reads as TGCGCCAGCAGCGGCCAGGGGGGGCTAGCCGCGTCCACCGGGGAGCTGTTTTTT.

The rearrangement joins TRBV24-1 to TRBJ2-7; 8 bases are a match to TRBD2. The CDR3 has 15 amino acids. CDR1 is KGHDR and CDR2 is SFDVKD in the germline V gene. Unmatched junction bases numbered 12, after V lost 9 bases and J lost 3 bases. The CDR3: CATSSRSGRGYEQYF. The CDR3 nucleotides read TGTGCCACCTCGTCTCGGAGCGGGAGAGGCTACGAGCAGTACTTC.

This chain links TRBV5-1 with TRBJ2-5; 13 bases align to TRBD2. The CDR3 sequence is 15 residues long. Germline values: CDR1 SGHRS, CDR2 YFSETQ. The V and J ends lost 4 bases and 4 bases, in that order; junction bases with no gene match: 4. The CDR3, as DNA: TGCGCCAGCAGCATCAGACTAGCGGGAGGAGAGACCCAGTACTTC. Amino acids: CASSIRLAGGETQYF.

This sequence joins TRBV5-1 and TRBJ2-2, with D uncertain. The CDR3 has 14 residues. Germline lookup yields CDR1 SGHRS and CDR2 YFSETQ. V was cut by 4 bases and J by 2 bases, with 9 bases left in between. DNA for the CDR3: TGCGCCAGCAGCCCGGACGTAAACACCGGGGAGCTGTTTTTT. Protein: CASSPDVNTGELFF. Together with reference TRBV5-1 and TRBJ2-2, the CDR3 gives the full variable domain: KAGVTQTPRYLIKTRGQQVTLSCSPISGHRSVSWYQQTPGQGLQFLFEYFSETQRNKGNFPGRFSGRQFSNSRSEMNVSTLELGDSALYLCASSPDVNTGELFFGEGSRLTVL.

This chain uses TRBV7-9 with TRBJ1-5, with 8 bases that match TRBD1. J gave up 1 base and V 1 base, and 6 bases lay outside the gene matches. Germline CDR1 reads SEHNR; CDR2 reads FQNEAQ (reference sequence). The CDR3 extends over 17 amino acids. The CDR3 spells CASSLVAGGKSNQPQHF. In DNA, the CDR3 is TGTGCCAGCAGCTTAGTAGCAGGGGGCAAAAGCAATCAGCCCCAGCATTTT.

V is TRBV9 and J is TRBJ1-2; D gene ambiguous. Trimming pared 4 bases from V and 4 bases from J, leaving 11 bases between. Germline loops: CDR1 SGDLS, CDR2 YYNGEE. The length of the CDR3 is 13 residues. CDR3 in DNA: TGTGCCAGCAGCCCTTACCGCTCCTATGGCTACACCTTC. Residues: CASSPYRSYGYTF.

This chain uses TRBV2 with TRBJ1-5, with 8 bases identical to TRBD1. The V gene end was trimmed by 6 bases and the J gene end by 5 bases; junction bases not matched to a gene: 9. The CDR3 runs 15 residues. Looked up from germline, CDR1 is SNHLY and CDR2 is FYNNEI. The chain's CDR3 is CASSRVQGAYQPQHF. Here the CDR3 DNA reads TGTGCCAGCAGCAGGGTCCAGGGGGCATATCAGCCCCAGCATTTT. Using reference TRBV2 and TRBJ1-5 for the parts outside the CDR3, the full variable domain is EPEVTQTPSHQVTQMGQEVILRCVPISNHLYFYWYRQILGQKVEFLVSFYNNEISEKSEIFDDQFSVERPDGSNFTLKIRSTKLEDSAMYFCASSRVQGAYQPQHFGDGTRLSIL.

The J gene is TRBJ2-1, the V gene TRBV19, with 9 bases lining up with TRBD2. Germline values: CDR1 LNHDA, CDR2 SQIVND (reference sequence). CDR3 length equals 15 residues. V was clipped by 3 bases and J by 3 bases; unmatched bases: 3. The DNA of the CDR3 is TGTGCCAGTAGTATCCTAGCGGGGTACTACAATGAGCAGTTCTTC. This codes for CASSILAGYYNEQFF. The entire variable domain, with the rest obtained from reference TRBV19 and TRBJ2-1, is as follows: DGGITQSPKYLFRKEGQNVTLSCEQNLNHDAMYWYRQDPGQGLRLIYYSQIVNDFQKGDIAEGYSVSREKKESFPLTVTSAQKNPTAFYLCASSILAGYYNEQFFGPGTRLTVL.

The rearrangement links TRBV6-5 to TRBJ2-1; D gene ambiguous. The CDR3 runs 15 residues. V was pared by 6 bases and J by 3 bases, with 15 bases between. From germline, CDR1 is MNHEY and CDR2 SVGAGI. The CDR3 region has the DNA TGTGCCAGCAGGATTACAGCCAACAGCTACAATGAGCAGTTCTTC. Translated: CASRITANSYNEQFF.

This chain uses TRBV18 with TRBJ1-2; 10 nucleotides agree with TRBD1. Trimming removed 4 bases from V and 2 bases from J; junction bases left unmatched: 1. The CDR3 length is 14 residues. Germline V gene lookup returns CDR1 KGHSH and CDR2 LQKENI. The CDR3 loop is CASSQGQGNYGYTF. CDR3 nucleotide sequence: TGTGCCAGCTCACAGGGACAGGGGAACTATGGCTACACCTTC.

J is TRBJ2-7 and V is TRBV12-3 or TRBV12-4; 9 bases agree with TRBD1. Unmatched junction bases numbered 8, after V lost 5 bases and J lost 9 bases. The CDR3 consists of 13 residues. This chain's CDR3 is CASSMTGGGGQYF. The CDR3 nucleotides are TGTGCCAGCAGTATGACAGGGGGTGGTGGGCAGTACTTC.

The rearrangement uses TRBV2 and TRBJ1-3, with D perhaps TRBD1 (5 bases). V lost 3 bases, J lost 2 bases, and 5 bases lay in between. Per germline, CDR1 SNHLY and CDR2 FYNNEI. The CDR3 is 13 residues long. This CDR3 reads CASSDRAGNTIYF. CDR3 DNA sequence: TGTGCCAGCAGTGACAGGGCTGGAAACACCATATATTTT.

This clone was recorded only once. This sequence joins TRBV2 and TRBJ1-6, with 9 bases that match TRBD1. V lost 7 bases to trimming and J lost 7 bases; unmatched junction nucleotides: 8. Germline values: CDR1 SNHLY, CDR2 FYNNEI. This CDR3 contains 15 residues. The CDR3 DNA follows: TGTGCCAGCAAGATCCCGGGACAGGGCAATTCACCCCTCCACTTT. It translates to CASKIPGQGNSPLHF.

The gene calls are TRBV6-5 and TRBJ1-5; D unclear. CDR1 and CDR2 (germline): MNHEY, SVGAGI. With 6 bases removed from V and 7 bases from J, the gap between germline ends came to 13 bases. The CDR3 runs 13 residues. This CDR3 reads CASSLVEGQPQHF. The CDR3 nucleotides are TGTGCCAGCAGCCTCGTAGAAGGACAGCCCCAGCATTTT.